The sequence of this T cell receptor beta chain was determined in a study of vaccination effects on CD4 cells after COVID-19. This clone has just a few counts. Antigen: not known. Viral peptide pool expansion of antigen-specific CD4+ T cells preceded sequencing in the ViraFEST assay. Upon completion of roughly ten days in culture, CD4+ T cells were isolated. All participants had two doses of either the BNT162b2 or mRNA-1273 vaccine. A few million PBMC per well received approximately 10 IU/ml IL-2 and around 11 ug/ml peptides in culture. Trimming removed 2 bases at V and 3 bases at J, with 17 bases between. There are 17 residues in the CDR3. Germline CDR1 is SGHTA and CDR2 is FQGNSA. Assay used: immunoSEQ multiplex PCR; TCRdb lists only in-frame clones, some missing. The sample records tens of thousands of clones, 75% to 85% being singletons.

V gene TRBV7-2 combines with J gene TRBJ1-5; D unresolved. Sample: CD4+ T cells from PBMCs cultured with HCoV-229E spike peptides, taken after COVID-19 vaccination. This TCR derives from a human donor who received a COVID-19 vaccine. The CDR3, as DNA: TGTGCCAGCAGCTTATTGAGTGGGTCCGGGTTCAATCAGCCCCAGCATTTT. It codes for CASSLLSGSGFNQPQHF.